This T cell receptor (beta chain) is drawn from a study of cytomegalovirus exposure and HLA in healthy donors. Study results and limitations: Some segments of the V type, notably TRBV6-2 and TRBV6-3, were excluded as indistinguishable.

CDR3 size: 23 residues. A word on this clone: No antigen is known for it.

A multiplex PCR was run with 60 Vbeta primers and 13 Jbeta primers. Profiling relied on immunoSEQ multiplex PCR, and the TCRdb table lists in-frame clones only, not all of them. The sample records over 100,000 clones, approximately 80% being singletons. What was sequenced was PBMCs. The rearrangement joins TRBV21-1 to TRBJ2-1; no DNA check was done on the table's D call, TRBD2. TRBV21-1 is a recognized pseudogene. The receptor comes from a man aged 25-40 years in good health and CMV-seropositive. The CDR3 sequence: CASSKKSPEDSGCHFNSYNEQFF. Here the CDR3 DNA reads TGTGCCAGCAGCAAAAAAAGCCCCGAGGATAGCGGGTGCCACTTTAATTCCTACAATGAGCAGTTCTTC.